Listed below are T cell receptor beta chains from one sample, sequenced in a study of CD8 T cells in Susac syndrome. MiXCR, applied by TCRdb to the immunoSEQ multiplex PCR reads, yields one record per CDR3 protein. The sample has about 120,000 distinct CDR3 sequences; 85% to 95% are singletons. Sequences were obtained from CD8+ T cells from PBMCs. These receptor sequences come from a human donor in good health. The CDR3 runs from the conserved cysteine through the conserved F or W. The D gene is left open where the match is weak. The listing skips clone size in some rows; elsewhere it reads once, few, many or a size class.

- | - | TRBJ1-2 | TRBV7-2 | CASSLESGTYGYTF | TGTGCCAGCAGCTTAGAATCAGGGACCTATGGCTACACCTTC
- | - | TRBJ1-1 | TRBV10-2 | CASTLRSEGSTEAFF | TGCGCCAGCACCTTACGGAGTGAGGGCTCCACTGAAGCTTTCTTT
TRBD1 | once | TRBJ2-6 | TRBV5-1 | CASRQGTGGAGANVLTF | TGCGCCAGCAGACAAGGGACAGGGGGCGCTGGGGCCAACGTCCTGACTTTC
TRBD1 | - | TRBJ1-6 | TRBV6-2/TRBV6-3 | CASRIGTGYSPLHF | TGTGCCAGCAGAATCGGGACAGGGTATTCACCCCTCCACTTT
- | - | TRBJ1-3 | TRBV4-2 | CASSLEDRSGNTIYF | TGTGCCAGCAGCCTTGAGGACCGCTCTGGAAACACCATATATTTT
- | - | TRBJ2-2 | TRBV24-1 | CATSDQNTGELFF | TGTGCCACCAGTGACCAGAACACCGGGGAGCTGTTTTTT
- | - | TRBJ2-7 | TRBV7-3 | CASSLRGDYEQYF | TGTGCCAGCAGCTTAAGGGGCGACTACGAGCAGTACTTC
TRBD1 | - | TRBJ2-7 | TRBV20-1 | CSASRDRVSYEQYF | TGCAGTGCTAGTCGGGACAGAGTCTCCTACGAGCAGTACTTC
TRBD2 | - | TRBJ2-1 | TRBV6-6 | CASGGLAGRYNEQFF | TGTGCCAGCGGGGGACTAGCGGGGAGATACAATGAGCAGTTCTTC
- | - | TRBJ1-1 | TRBV3-1 | CASSPRGLSIHGEAFF | TGTGCCAGCAGCCCGCGTGGGCTTTCGATACACGGGGAAGCTTTCTTT